This T cell receptor (beta chain) comes out of a study of cytomegalovirus exposure and HLA in healthy donors. Comments on this clone: Its specificity is unknown.

This CDR3 has 11 residues. Between the trimmed V and J ends, which lost 6 bases and 8 bases, there was a span of 7 bases. Per germline, CDR1 LNHDA and CDR2 SQIVND (reference sequence). Findings of the study overall: A later analysis by the authors found several of the most significant clusters apparently linked to common viral pathogens. For TCR beta chains, V- and J-gene trimming was later linked to a missense DCLRE1C variant. Later analysis suggested most CMV-associated TCR beta chains were HLA-restricted.

The primer mix had 60 Vbeta and 13 Jbeta primers. Data came from immunoSEQ multiplex PCR; TCRdb stores just in-frame clones and leaves some out. The data include approximately 52,000 clones; the top ten clones carry approximately 13%. This chain joins TRBV19 and TRBJ1-4; D is uncertain. The specimen was PBMCs. This TCR derives from a woman in her fifties or sixties in good health and CMV-seropositive. In DNA form, the CDR3 reads TGTGCCAGTAGCGTCTCCGAAAAACTGTTTTTT. This codes for CASSVSEKLFF.